The 5 T cell receptor beta chains below were found in one sample sequenced in a study of cytomegalovirus exposure and HLA in healthy donors (dated 2017 in TCRdb). The library was produced with the immunoSEQ multiplex PCR assay. For the multiplex PCR, a mixture combining 60 forward primers for TCR Vbeta segments and 13 reverse primers for TCR Jbeta segments was used. TCRdb holds this immuneACCESS table with in-frame rearrangements only. Some clones are missing; in checked studies, unresolved V genes explain under half, and the rest has no known cause. A total of 170,000 or so clones appear in this sample, over 75% of them only once. The ten largest make up roughly 1.7% of the sample. Sequences were obtained from PBMCs. Every receptor here comes from a woman in her 30s in good health and CMV-seronegative.

This clone was seen a handful of times. The genes are TRBV4-2 and TRBJ2-2, with 11 positions matching TRBD2. Germline V gene sequence: CDR1 LGHNA, CDR2 YNFKEQ. The V gene end was trimmed by 10 bases and the J gene end by 7 bases; junction bases not matched to a gene: 5. CDR3 length equals 13 residues. The CDR3 DNA is TGTGCCATTAGCGGGAGGGCGGGCGGGGAGCTGTTTTTT. It codes for CAISGRAGGELFF.

The rearrangement links TRBV7-2 to TRBJ2-6, with D unclear. The CDR3 totals 15 residues. CDR1 is SGHTA, CDR2 FQGNSA, per germline. Trimming pared 5 bases from V and 4 bases from J, leaving 12 bases between. In nucleotides, the CDR3 is TGTGCCAGCAGCCAGGCCATGACGGGGGCCAACGTCCTGACTTTC. Its translation is CASSQAMTGANVLTF.

The rearrangement uses TRBV7-8 and TRBJ1-2; D is undetermined. Deletions cut 2 bases from V and 0 bases from J, with 13 bases between. Germline CDR1 reads SGHVS; CDR2 reads FQNEAQ. This CDR3 has 16 amino acids. CDR3 amino acids: CASSLSPDTANYGYTF. CDR3 DNA sequence: TGTGCCAGCAGCTTATCTCCTGACACCGCTAACTATGGCTACACCTTC.

This chain uses TRBV27 with TRBJ2-7, with 12 positions matching TRBD2. Germline trimming cut 2 bases from V and 5 bases from J; bases unmatched to any gene: 13. Germline CDR1 MNHEY, CDR2 SMNVEV (reference sequence). This CDR3 is built from 18 residues. The DNA for the CDR3 is TGTGCCAGCAGTTTAGTACTAGCGGGAGGCCCCCTACCTGACGAGCAGTACTTC. Amino acid sequence: CASSLVLAGGPLPDEQYF.

The chain is built from TRBV11-2 and TRBJ1-6; 10 nucleotides agree with TRBD1. The CDR3 covers 15 residues. V lost 4 bases to trimming and J lost 9 bases; unmatched junction nucleotides: 6. The germline gives CDR1 SGHAT, CDR2 FQNNGV. The CDR3 protein is CASSWEGTGVSPLHF. CDR3 nucleotides: TGTGCCAGCAGCTGGGAAGGGACAGGGGTTTCACCCCTCCACTTT.